The 21 T cell receptor beta chains given below trace back to one sample, sequenced in a study of T cell repertoires in cytomegalovirus infection. TCRdb reprocessed the reads via MiXCR and lists one record per CDR3 protein. The sample lists fewer than 900,000 distinct CDR3 sequences, almost 30% occurring once. What these receptors recognize is not known. The sample was cultured CD8+ T cells from PBMCs, taken from culture after CMV antigen stimulation. The receptor source for this set is a human donor in good health (CMV status not recorded). Some clones in this sample may be carry-over from other donors' samples.

The chain is built from TRBV12-3 or TRBV12-4 and TRBJ2-3; D gene ambiguous. V was clipped by 7 bases and J by 2 bases, with 19 bases between them. CDR3 length: 16 residues. In DNA, the CDR3 is TGTGCCAGCACCAGTGACCCTAAAGGTTACACAGATACGCAGTATTTT. Amino acids: CASTSDPKGYTDTQYF.

The sample holds many counts of this clonotype. This rearrangement joins TRBV28 to TRBJ1-3; perhaps TRBD1 as D (6 bases). Germline V gives CDR1 MDHEN, CDR2 SYDVKM. This CDR3 has 15 residues. The germline V and J ends were trimmed by 1 base and 4 bases, with 11 bases remaining between them. The CDR3 DNA sequence: TGTGCCAGCAGTTTATATGCAGGGGCCGGAAACACCATATATTTT. Translation: CASSLYAGAGNTIYF.

The chain has TRBV7-2 and TRBJ1-2, with a possible D match to TRBD1 (5 bases). The V gene lost 7 bases and the J gene lost 0 bases, with 9 bases spanning the gap. Germline CDR1 SGHTA, CDR2 FQGNSA. The CDR3 loop spans 13 amino acids. CDR3 bases: TGTGCCAGCAACCAGGGACCTAACTATGGCTACACCTTC. The encoded protein is CASNQGPNYGYTF.

This chain uses TRBV7-2 with TRBJ2-3; 8 nucleotides match TRBD2. J lost 5 bases, V lost 4 bases, and 8 bases had no gene match. Germline assignment: CDR1 SGHTA and CDR2 FQGNSA. The length of the CDR3 is 15 residues. The CDR3 DNA reads as TGTGCCAGCAGCTCCGGGGGGGCCAAGGTAGATACGCAGTATTTT. Encoded protein: CASSSGGAKVDTQYF.

This clonotype has a handful of counts. V and J are TRBV28 and TRBJ2-7; 7 bases fit TRBD1. CDR3 length: 14 amino acids. Germline CDR1 reads MDHEN; CDR2 reads SYDVKM. CDR3 protein: CASSTQGVWYEQHV. The CDR3 DNA sequence: TGTGCCAGCAGTACGCAGGGGGTTTGGTACGAGCAGCACGTC.

V is TRBV9 and J is TRBJ2-4; TRBD2 is a possible D gene (6 bases). V was trimmed by 3 bases and J by 3 bases, leaving 7 bases between them. The CDR3 is 13 residues long. In germline, CDR1 is SGDLS, CDR2 YYNGEE. The CDR3 loop reads CASSAGSKNIQYF. CDR3 nucleotides: TGTGCCAGCAGCGCCGGGAGCAAAAACATTCAGTACTTC.

The chain joins TRBV5-6 to TRBJ2-7; 7 bases fit TRBD1. CDR1 SGHDT and CDR2 YYEEEE come from the germline V gene. The CDR3 is 15 residues long. The V and J ends lost 5 bases and 0 bases, in that order; junction bases with no gene match: 8. In DNA form, the CDR3 reads TGTGCCAGCAGTGGTGAGGGGGCGGACTCCTACGAGCAGTACTTC. Translation: CASSGEGADSYEQYF.

V usage is TRBV4-1 and J usage is TRBJ1-4; 9 bases align to TRBD1. V was clipped by 1 base and J by 8 bases; unmatched bases: 11. There are 17 residues in the CDR3. Germline V lookup: CDR1 MGHRA, CDR2 YSYEKL. The CDR3 DNA is TGCGCCAGCAGCCAAGGATTTGGGACAGGGAGAGCCGAAAAACTGTTTTTT. Encoded protein: CASSQGFGTGRAEKLFF.

The chain uses TRBV6-6 and TRBJ2-7; 7 bases align to TRBD2. This CDR3 is 15 amino acids long. J gave up 2 bases and V 5 bases, and 9 bases lay outside the gene matches. The germline V gene has CDR1 MNHNY and CDR2 SVGAGI (reference sequence). The CDR3 here is CASSIGAGPAYEQYV. The DNA of the CDR3 is TGTGCCAGCAGTATTGGAGCGGGGCCGGCCTACGAGCAGTACGTC.

V gene TRBV12-3 or TRBV12-4 combines with J gene TRBJ1-1, with D perhaps TRBD1 (6 bases). The CDR3 covers 18 residues. Trimming took off 3 bases at V and 1 base at J, with 21 bases between the two ends. The CDR3 DNA sequence: TGTGCCAGCAGTTTCTCCGCCGGGACAAGGGAAACGAACACTGAAGCTTTCTTT. Translating it yields CASSFSAGTRETNTEAFF.

The chain joins TRBV20-1 to TRBJ2-3; D is perhaps TRBD1 (5 bases). The CDR3 is 16 amino acids. The ends were cut back, 0 bases at V and 2 bases at J, with 15 bases in the middle. Germline loops: CDR1 DFQATT, CDR2 SNEGSKA (reference sequence). CDR3 loop: CSARDEDRGNTDTQYF. The CDR3 coding sequence is TGCAGTGCTAGAGATGAAGATAGGGGCAACACAGATACGCAGTATTTT.

The V call is TRBV2, the J call TRBJ2-1, with no clear D. The CDR3 is 14 residues long. V shed 7 bases and J shed 8 bases, with 18 bases lying between them. Germline CDR1 is SNHLY and CDR2 is FYNNEI. The CDR3 region has the DNA TGTGCCAGCAAAAGGGATTCTGGCATACATGAGCAGTTCTTC. The encoded protein is CASKRDSGIHEQFF.

Only a few counts were recorded for this clonotype. As DNA, the CDR3 is TGTGCCAGCAGCCAAGATCCAGAGAACACTGAAGCTTTCTTT. Encoded protein: CASSQDPENTEAFF. The V and J genes are TRBV4-2 and TRBJ1-1; no reliable D call. The V gene lost 0 bases and the J gene lost 1 base, with 6 bases spanning the gap. Germline CDR1 and CDR2: LGHNA and YNFKEQ. The CDR3 is 14 residues long.

J is TRBJ2-2 and V is TRBV7-6, with D unclear. The V gene's germline CDR1 is SGHVS and CDR2 FNYEAQ. This CDR3 has 16 residues. V lost 1 base and J lost 0, with 9 bases in between. The CDR3 spells CASSLVAETNTGELFF. The CDR3 DNA sequence: TGTGCCAGCAGCTTAGTGGCCGAGACGAACACCGGGGAGCTGTTTTTT.

The rearrangement joins TRBV6-2 or TRBV6-3 to TRBJ2-7; D is tentatively TRBD1 or TRBD2 (5 bases each). Trimming stripped 0 bases from V and 3 bases from J, with 12 bases between. The CDR3 spans 15 residues. The germline V gene encodes CDR1 MNHEY and CDR2 SVGEGT. The CDR3 DNA reads as TGTGCCAGCAGTTACTCGACAGCGGCAGGCTACGAGCAGTACTTC. It specifies CASSYSTAAGYEQYF.

V gene TRBV7-9 combines with J gene TRBJ1-1; 9 bases line up with TRBD1. V trimming: 5 bases; J trimming: 3 bases; junction bases outside the gene matches: 10. The germline V gene encodes CDR1 SEHNR and CDR2 FQNEAQ (reference sequence). The CDR3 totals 16 residues. The CDR3, as DNA: TGTGCCAGCAGCCTGCTGTGGGACAGGGTTGACACTGAAGCTTTCTTT. Amino acid sequence: CASSLLWDRVDTEAFF.

This clonotype was counted at least ten times. The rearrangement joins TRBV7-6 to TRBJ2-3; D uncertain. The CDR3 length is 18 residues. With 0 bases removed from V and 4 bases from J, the gap between germline ends came to 20 bases. Germline V gene data show CDR1 as SGHVS and CDR2 as FNYEAQ. CDR3 in amino acids: CASSLAPASRSVSDTQYF. The DNA of the CDR3 is TGTGCCAGCAGCTTAGCCCCGGCTAGTCGATCGGTTTCAGATACGCAGTATTTT.

The gene calls are TRBV6-2 or TRBV6-3 and TRBJ2-7; D perhaps matches TRBD1 (6 bases). V lost 2 bases to trimming and J lost 3 bases, with 17 bases between them. This CDR3 is 16 amino acids long. Germline CDR1 MNHEY, CDR2 SVGEGT. The CDR3 bases are TGTGCCAGCAGTTACGATCCGGTTGGGGGCGGCTACGAGCAGTACTTC. This sequence encodes CASSYDPVGGGYEQYF.

The J gene is TRBJ1-5, the V gene TRBV6-2 or TRBV6-3; 8 nucleotides line up with TRBD1. The V and J ends lost 1 base and 0 bases, in that order; junction bases with no gene match: 5. Germline V gene lookup returns CDR1 MNHEY and CDR2 SVGEGT. The CDR3 has 17 residues. The CDR3 sequence is CASSYFRTGHSNQPQHF. Written as DNA, the CDR3 is TGTGCCAGCAGTTACTTCCGGACAGGGCATAGCAATCAGCCCCAGCATTTT.

This clonotype was recorded a few times. J is TRBJ1-1 and V is TRBV7-6, with 9 bases aligning to TRBD1. V was clipped by 5 bases and J by 1 base; unmatched bases: 5. The CDR3 is 15 residues long. Germline V gene lookup returns CDR1 SGHVS and CDR2 FNYEAQ. As DNA, the CDR3 is TGTGCCAGCAGCCTCCCACAGGGGGCGAACACTGAAGCTTTCTTT. It encodes CASSLPQGANTEAFF.

This clonotype has more than one count but fewer than ten. V and J are TRBV2 and TRBJ2-3, with 10 bases aligning to TRBD1. The germline CDR1 and CDR2 sequences are SNHLY and FYNNEI. This CDR3 region has 15 residues. J gave up 3 bases and V 10 bases, and 10 bases lay outside the gene matches. CDR3 sequence reads: CAKGVRDRGTDTQYF. CDR3 nucleotide sequence: TGTGCCAAGGGGGTTAGGGACAGGGGAACAGATACGCAGTATTTT. Looking up the rest from reference TRBV2 and TRBJ2-3 gives the full variable domain: EPEVTQTPSHQVTQMGQEVILRCVPISNHLYFYWYRQILGQKVEFLVSFYNNEISEKSEIFDDQFSVERPDGSNFTLKIRSTKLEDSAMYFCAKGVRDRGTDTQYFGPGTRLTVL.